Here is one T cell receptor beta chain with its context. The time point is: peripheral blood 6 weeks after treatment start. The CDR3 has 13 amino acids. V lost 4 bases to trimming and J lost 6 bases; unmatched junction nucleotides: 4. The germline gives CDR1 SGHNT, CDR2 YYREEE (reference sequence). These data belong to a study of PD-L1 blockade in urothelial cancer. TCRdb keeps only in-frame clones here, not all; method: immunoSEQ multiplex PCR. The sample records around 110,000 clones, around 88% being singletons. This chain links TRBV5-4 with TRBJ2-5, with 9 bases identical to TRBD1. The specimen was PBMCs, collected around atezolizumab (anti-PD-L1) treatment. The TCR was taken from a man in his fifties or sixties with urothelial cancer. The CDR3 nucleotides read TGTGCCAGCAGCGTGGACAGGGGAAAGACCCAGTACTTC. This encodes CASSVDRGKTQYF.